The source of this T cell receptor (beta chain) is a study of CD8 T cells in ankylosing spondylitis (dated by TCRdb to about 2017). With regard to the full study: The study profiled T cell receptor beta repertoires in healthy donors and ankylosing spondylitis patients to find disease-linked TCR variants. The full study cohort comprised 20 to 25 ankylosing spondylitis patients and about a hundred healthy donors. Samples of peripheral blood were taken, and for ankylosing spondylitis patients, synovial fluid was collected as well.

Trimming removed 1 base from V and 3 bases from J, leaving 10 bases between the germline ends. The germline V gene (reference sequence) specifies LGHDT as CDR1 and YNNKEL as CDR2. Reading from cysteine to phenylalanine, the CDR3 counts 14 amino acids. CDR3 DNA is the only sequence kept; it has 42 bases, read in frame from the first base. A few counts support this clonotype. Its specific antigen is unknown. Base qualities are not at hand, and no much larger clone is one base apart. TCRdb shows the sequencer as Illumina HiSeq 2500. TCR beta libraries were prepared by quantitative 5'-RACE with molecular barcodes. In the source study's methods: A new computational method, built on a probabilistic model of VDJ rearrangement, was used to identify disease-linked TCR variants. TCRdb reworked the public reads: Q25 trimming with fastp, MiXCR clone assembly, productive beta chains retained. Merged by CDR3 protein, the rows form single entries marked with the most common genes and DNA. For this entry, the V and J calls and clone size follow TCRdb and not the study's own pipeline. The sample table holds about 360,000 distinct CDR3 sequences, of which approximately 20% were seen once. Roughly 14% of the sample is in the top ten clones.

The paper as a whole reports these results and caveats: A TCR beta motif of fewer than 10 highly homologous amino acid variants appeared characteristic of blood from ankylosing spondylitis patients. Some motif variants had previously been reported in the synovial fluid and blood of reactive arthritis patients, which suggests shared mechanisms of disease initiation. The disease-linked clones were reported to be significantly enriched in matched synovial fluid samples from ankylosing spondylitis patients. The disease-linked clones showed a CD8+ phenotype and occurred at relatively low frequencies in peripheral blood.

What was sequenced was blood, either unsorted or a sorted T cell fraction (not recorded which). This sequence uses TRBV3-1 and TRBJ2-7; a tentative D match to TRBD1 spans 5 bases. The clonotype originates from a male donor with ankylosing spondylitis or in good health (not recorded which). CDR3 protein: CASSQGGPLYEQYF. The nucleotide sequence is given as TGTGCCAGCAGCCAAGGGGGCCCTCTCTACGAGCAGTACTTC.